One sample yielded the 26 T cell receptor beta chains listed below, sequenced in a study of blood T cell repertoires in COVID-19. The method was immunoSEQ multiplex PCR; TCRdb's version includes in-frame clones alone and lacks a portion of them. The profile covers about 150,000 clones, with about 79% appearing a single time and more than 7.5% taken by the ten largest. The source material was peripheral blood. Receptor source: a woman between 45 and 60 years old with acute or convalescent COVID-19.

Worth noting for this clone: Other DNA sequences in the same sample also yield this CDR3. The chain links TRBV12-3 or TRBV12-4 to TRBJ1-2; perhaps TRBD1 as D (5 bases). Trimming shortened V by 1 base and J by 8 bases, and 8 bases separated the two germline ends. The CDR3 length is 12 residues. CDR3 in DNA: TGTGCCAGCAGTTTAGGTCAGGGCGGCTACACCTTC. Amino acids: CASSLGQGGYTF.

CDR3 DNA sequence: TGTGCCAGCAGCTTAGCGGACAGCACCGGGGAGCTGTTTTTT. This translates into CASSLADSTGELFF. The J gene is TRBJ2-2, the V gene TRBV7-8; D may be TRBD1 (6 bases). CDR1 and CDR2 from the germline V gene are SGHVS and FQNEAQ. V lost 0 bases to trimming and J lost 4 bases, with 6 bases between them. There are 14 residues in the CDR3.

V usage is TRBV2 and J usage is TRBJ2-1, with a possible D match to TRBD2 (5 bases). V was trimmed by 1 base and J by 5 bases, leaving 9 bases between them. CDR1 is SNHLY, CDR2 FYNNEI, per germline. The CDR3 is 14 amino acids. The CDR3 nucleotides are TGTGCCAGCAGTGAAGGGTGGGGAGACAATGAGCAGTTCTTC. Translated: CASSEGWGDNEQFF.

In the case of this clone: At the DNA level, this CDR3 is encoded by other sequences in the same sample as well. This sequence joins TRBV6-5 and TRBJ1-5, with 9 bases matching TRBD1. The CDR3 length is 14 residues. Germline V CDR1 and CDR2: MNHEY, SVGAGI. The J segment lost 2 bases and the V segment lost 6 bases, leaving 2 bases of the junction unmatched. Written as DNA, the CDR3 is TGTGCCAGCAGCCGGGACAGGGGCAATCAGCCCCAGCATTTT. It encodes CASSRDRGNQPQHF.

The rearrangement links TRBV21-1 to TRBJ2-7; TRBD1 was called by the table and not checked on the DNA. TRBV21-1 is listed as a pseudogene. There are 16 residues in the CDR3. This chain's CDR3 is CASSRPQGASSYEQYF. The CDR3 bases are TGTGCCAGCAGCAGACCCCAGGGGGCGTCCTCCTACGAGCAGTACTTC.

This sequence joins TRBV7-2 and TRBJ2-1; the D gene is possibly TRBD1 (6 bases). Trimming removed 8 bases at V and 8 bases at J, with 16 bases between. The V gene's germline CDR1 is SGHTA and CDR2 FQGNSA. The CDR3 sequence is 13 residues long. CDR3 sequence: CASGQGQRDEQFF. The CDR3 region has the DNA TGTGCCAGCGGCCAGGGGCAAAGGGATGAGCAGTTCTTC. Supplemented by reference TRBV7-2 and TRBJ2-1, the full variable domain reads GAGVSQSPSNKVTEKGKDVELRCDPISGHTALYWYRQSLGQGLEFLIYFQGNSAPDKSGLPSDRFSAERTGGSVSTLTIQRTQQEDSAVYLCASGQGQRDEQFFGPGTRLTVL.

The gene calls are TRBV9 and TRBJ2-3, with D perhaps TRBD1 (6 bases). The CDR3 contains 13 residues. Trimming took 7 bases from V and 0 from J, leaving 9 bases between them. From germline, CDR1 is SGDLS and CDR2 YYNGEE. The CDR3 loop is CASRDTSTDTQYF. CDR3 sequence (DNA): TGTGCCAGCCGGGACACCAGCACAGATACGCAGTATTTT.

The V gene is TRBV7-9, the J gene TRBJ2-3; TRBD2 matches 8 bases. The J segment lost 1 base and the V segment lost 1 base, leaving 7 bases of the junction unmatched. This CDR3 region has 17 residues. Germline assignment: CDR1 SEHNR and CDR2 FQNEAQ (reference sequence). CDR3 DNA sequence: TGTGCCAGCAGCTTAGGTATAGCGGGGAGGCGCACAGATACGCAGTATTTT. Translation: CASSLGIAGRRTDTQYF.

The chain has TRBV7-3 and TRBJ2-2; weak D call: TRBD1 (5 bases). Germline CDR1 and CDR2: SGHTA and FQGTGA. This CDR3 is 14 amino acids long. V was trimmed by 4 bases and J by 4 bases, leaving 10 bases between them. CDR3 residues: CASSSDRFTGELFF. CDR3 nucleotide sequence: TGTGCCAGCAGCTCCGACAGATTCACCGGGGAGCTGTTTTTT.

The CDR3 coding sequence is TGTGCCAGCAGTGAAGACAGAAGCACAGATACGCAGTATTTT. Protein: CASSEDRSTDTQYF. The chain has TRBV2 and TRBJ2-3; D gene unclear. The CDR3 length is 14 residues. The germline V gene has CDR1 SNHLY and CDR2 FYNNEI. V lost 1 base and J lost 0, with 5 bases in between.

The chain employs TRBV28 and TRBJ2-6, with 7 nucleotides matching TRBD1. The J segment lost 1 base and the V segment lost 4 bases, leaving 10 bases of the junction unmatched. The CDR3 runs 18 residues. Germline values: CDR1 MDHEN, CDR2 SYDVKM. The CDR3 nucleotides read TGTGCCAGCAGTTCGCGTAGGGGGCCCCCATCTGGGGCCAACGTCCTGACTTTC. Translation: CASSSRRGPPSGANVLTF.

This chain links TRBV28 with TRBJ2-3; D may be TRBD2 (7 bases). V was trimmed by 7 bases and J by 2 bases, leaving 10 bases between them. The CDR3 has 13 residues. CDR1 and CDR2 (germline): MDHEN, SYDVKM. The DNA for the CDR3 is TGTGCCAGCAATGGGGGGGCCACAGATACGCAGTATTTT. Translating it yields CASNGGATDTQYF. The variable domain in full, completed from reference TRBV28 and TRBJ2-3, reads DVKVTQSSRYLVKRTGEKVFLECVQDMDHENMFWYRQDPGLGLRLIYFSYDVKMKEKGDIPEGYSVSREKKERFSLILESASTNQTSMYLCASNGGATDTQYFGPGTRLTVL.

This clone has just one count. The chain joins TRBV21-1 to TRBJ2-1; no DNA check was done on the table's D call, TRBD2. TRBV21-1 is annotated as a pseudogene. CDR3 length: 13 residues. The CDR3 loop is CASRRKLRNEQFF. The CDR3 region has the DNA TGTGCCAGCAGGCGCAAGCTCCGCAATGAGCAGTTCTTC.

The gene calls are TRBV4-1 and TRBJ1-2, with D perhaps matching TRBD1 (5 bases). In germline, CDR1 is MGHRA, CDR2 YSYEKL. The CDR3 is made up of 16 amino acids. V gave up 2 bases and J gave up 0 bases, with 13 bases separating them. CDR3 region: CASSQSTAIPNYGYTF. CDR3 sequence (DNA): TGCGCCAGCAGCCAATCGACAGCTATCCCTAACTATGGCTACACCTTC.

V gene TRBV18 combines with J gene TRBJ1-2, with a tentative D call TRBD1 (5 bases). Germline values: CDR1 KGHSH, CDR2 LQKENI. V lost 1 base and J lost 1, with 10 bases in between. The length of the CDR3 is 15 residues. This CDR3 is CASSPRQGDNYGYTF. CDR3 coding DNA: TGTGCCAGCTCACCACGCCAAGGGGATAACTATGGCTACACCTTC.

This sequence joins TRBV6-1 and TRBJ2-7; tentative D call: TRBD2 (5 bases). Trimming stripped 3 bases from V and 7 bases from J, with 13 bases between. CDR1 MNHNS and CDR2 SASEGT come from the germline V gene. The CDR3 runs 13 residues. CDR3 DNA: TGTGCCAGCAGTGACAGTTATCGGGATGAGCAGTACTTC. Amino acids: CASSDSYRDEQYF.

V usage is TRBV29-1 and J usage is TRBJ2-3, with D unclear. Germline assignment: CDR1 SQVTM and CDR2 ANQGSEA. CDR3 size: 12 residues. Trimming stripped 1 base from V and 2 bases from J, with 4 bases between. The chain's CDR3 is CSVEAVTDTQYF. In nucleotides, the CDR3 is TGCAGCGTTGAAGCTGTCACAGATACGCAGTATTTT.

The chain has TRBV2 and TRBJ2-5; D is unresolved. The CDR3 is 13 residues long. Between the trimmed V and J ends, which lost 10 bases and 4 bases, there was a span of 16 bases. The germline V gene has CDR1 SNHLY and CDR2 FYNNEI. CDR3 loop: CAMSVWQLETQYF. The CDR3 region has the DNA TGTGCCATGTCAGTGTGGCAATTAGAGACCCAGTACTTC.

The CDR3 nucleotides read TGCGCCAGCAGCTTGGATGCGGGGCCCTTCTACGAGCAGTACTTC. Its translation is CASSLDAGPFYEQYF. This sequence joins TRBV5-1 and TRBJ2-7, with D tentatively TRBD2 (6 bases). Germline-derived CDR1 and CDR2 are SGHRS and YFSETQ. The CDR3 consists of 15 residues. V was trimmed by 0 bases and J by 3 bases, leaving 13 bases between them. Filled out from reference TRBV5-1 and TRBJ2-7, the complete variable domain reads KAGVTQTPRYLIKTRGQQVTLSCSPISGHRSVSWYQQTPGQGLQFLFEYFSETQRNKGNFPGRFSGRQFSNSRSEMNVSTLELGDSALYLCASSLDAGPFYEQYFGPGTRLTVT.

The rearrangement links TRBV27 to TRBJ2-3, with 12 nucleotides matching TRBD2. The CDR3 is 17 residues long. With 6 bases clipped from V and 5 bases from J, the junction kept 12 bases outside the gene matches. Looked up from germline, CDR1 is MNHEY and CDR2 is SMNVEV (reference sequence). CDR3 protein: CASRQIPGLAGIDTQYF. In DNA, the CDR3 is TGTGCCAGCAGACAGATACCGGGACTAGCGGGCATAGATACGCAGTATTTT.

The chain recombines TRBV27 with TRBJ1-5, with a possible D match to TRBD1 (5 bases). The germline V and J ends were trimmed by 3 bases and 7 bases, with 13 bases remaining between them. CDR3 length: 14 amino acids. Germline lookup yields CDR1 MNHEY and CDR2 SMNVEV (reference sequence). CDR3 amino acids: CASSFFGGGQPQHF. CDR3 DNA sequence: TGTGCCAGCAGTTTTTTCGGGGGTGGGCAGCCCCAGCATTTT.

This chain connects TRBV19 to TRBJ2-4; 11 bases map to TRBD1. The germline V gene encodes CDR1 LNHDA and CDR2 SQIVND (reference sequence). The CDR3 runs to 21 residues. V lost 0 bases and J lost 1; bases outside the gene matches: 14. CDR3 bases: TGTGCCAGTAGTATAGATGGGACAGGGGGTTCATTTGTAAAGGCCAAAAACATTCAGTACTTC. Its protein product is CASSIDGTGGSFVKAKNIQYF.

The rearrangement links TRBV4-1 to TRBJ1-2, with no clear D. V was trimmed by 1 base and J by 4 bases, leaving 7 bases between them. CDR1 is MGHRA, CDR2 YSYEKL, per germline. The CDR3 consists of 13 residues. The CDR3 DNA reads as TGCGCCAGCAGCCAAGGGGAGGCCTATGGCTACACCTTC. Amino acid sequence: CASSQGEAYGYTF.

This clone showed up just a few times. The chain recombines TRBV10-1 with TRBJ2-3, with D possibly TRBD1 on 5 matching bases. CDR3 length: 15 residues. V was pared by 7 bases and J by 2 bases, with 16 bases between. CDR1 is WNHNN and CDR2 is SYGVQD in the germline V gene (reference sequence). The CDR3, as DNA: TGCGCCAGCATCCTGAGGACACCACCCACAGATACGCAGTATTTT. This encodes CASILRTPPTDTQYF.

V usage is TRBV10-3 and J usage is TRBJ2-3, with TRBD2 matching 13 bases. The CDR3 consists of 17 residues. Germline values: CDR1 ENHRY, CDR2 SYGVKD. With V trimmed by 6 bases and J by 0 bases, 6 bases remained unmatched. The CDR3 is CAISPLAGGPSTDTQYF. CDR3 nucleotides: TGTGCCATCAGCCCACTAGCGGGGGGGCCCAGCACAGATACGCAGTATTTT.

This chain connects TRBV9 to TRBJ2-7, with a possible D match to TRBD2 (5 bases). The CDR3 contains 14 residues. From germline, CDR1 is SGDLS and CDR2 YYNGEE. The V gene lost 0 bases and the J gene lost 6 bases, with 13 bases spanning the gap. The CDR3 DNA follows: TGTGCCAGCAGCGTAGACCCGACCAGCGGCGAGCAGTACTTC. Its protein is CASSVDPTSGEQYF.